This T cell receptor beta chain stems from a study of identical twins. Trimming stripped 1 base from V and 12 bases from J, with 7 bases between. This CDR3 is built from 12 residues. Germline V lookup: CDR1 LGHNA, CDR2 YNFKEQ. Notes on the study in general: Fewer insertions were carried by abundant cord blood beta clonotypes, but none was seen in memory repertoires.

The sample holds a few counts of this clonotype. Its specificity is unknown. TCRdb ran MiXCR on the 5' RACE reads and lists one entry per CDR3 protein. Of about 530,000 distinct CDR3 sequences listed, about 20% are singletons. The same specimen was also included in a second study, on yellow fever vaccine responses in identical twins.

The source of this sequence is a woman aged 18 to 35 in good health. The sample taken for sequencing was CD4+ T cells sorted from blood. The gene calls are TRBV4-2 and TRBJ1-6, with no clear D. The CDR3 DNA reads TGTGCCAGCAGCCAAGCGCTAGGACCCCTCCACTTT. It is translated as CASSQALGPLHF.